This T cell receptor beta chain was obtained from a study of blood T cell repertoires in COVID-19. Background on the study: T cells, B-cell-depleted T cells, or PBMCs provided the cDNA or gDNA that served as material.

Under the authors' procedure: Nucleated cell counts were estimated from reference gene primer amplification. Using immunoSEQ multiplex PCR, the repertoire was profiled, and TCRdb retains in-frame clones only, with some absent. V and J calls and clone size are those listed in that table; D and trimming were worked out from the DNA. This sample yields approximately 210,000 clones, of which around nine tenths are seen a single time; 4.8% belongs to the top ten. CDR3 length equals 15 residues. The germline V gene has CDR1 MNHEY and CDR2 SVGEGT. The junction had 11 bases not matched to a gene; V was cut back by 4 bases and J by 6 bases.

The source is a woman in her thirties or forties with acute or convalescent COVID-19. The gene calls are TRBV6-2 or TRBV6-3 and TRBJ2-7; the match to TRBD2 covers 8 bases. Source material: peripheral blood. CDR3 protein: CASSWAGGPSPEQYV. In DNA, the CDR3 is TGTGCCAGCAGTTGGGCGGGGGGCCCATCCCCCGAGCAGTACGTC.